This T cell receptor beta chain was retrieved from a study of blood T cell repertoires in COVID-19. Background on the study: Italy, Spain and the United States were the sources of the convalescent and acute COVID-19 samples.

V lost 4 bases to trimming and J lost 4 bases; unmatched junction nucleotides: 5. This CDR3 is built from 15 residues. Per germline, CDR1 SGHNT and CDR2 YYREEE (reference sequence). Measured with immunoSEQ multiplex PCR; TCRdb has only the in-frame clones, and not every one. This table has 75,000 to 95,000 clones, over 80% appearing once. The sample comprised peripheral blood. The clonotype originates from a man over 45 with acute or convalescent COVID-19. V gene TRBV5-4 combines with J gene TRBJ2-7; 13 bases match TRBD2. The CDR3 DNA is TGTGCCAGCAGCACTAGCGGGGGGGGTGTTTACGAGCAGTACTTC. As protein: CASSTSGGGVYEQYF.